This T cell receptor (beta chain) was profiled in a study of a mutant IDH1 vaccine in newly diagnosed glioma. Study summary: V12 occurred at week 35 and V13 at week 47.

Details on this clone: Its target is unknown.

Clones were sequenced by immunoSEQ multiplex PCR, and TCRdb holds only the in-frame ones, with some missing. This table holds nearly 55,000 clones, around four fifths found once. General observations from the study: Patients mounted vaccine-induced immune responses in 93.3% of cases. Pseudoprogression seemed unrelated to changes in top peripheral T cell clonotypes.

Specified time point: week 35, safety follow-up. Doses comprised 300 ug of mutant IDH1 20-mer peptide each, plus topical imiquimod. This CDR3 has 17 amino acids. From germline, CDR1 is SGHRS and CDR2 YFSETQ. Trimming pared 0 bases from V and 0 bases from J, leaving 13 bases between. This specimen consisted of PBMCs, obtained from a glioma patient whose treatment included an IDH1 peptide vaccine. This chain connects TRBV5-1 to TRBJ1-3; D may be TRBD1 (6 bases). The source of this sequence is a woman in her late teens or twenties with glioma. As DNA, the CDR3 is TGCGCCAGCAGCTTGGGAGGGGGTTCCCTCTCTGGAAACACCATATATTTT. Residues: CASSLGGGSLSGNTIYF.